The rows below give T cell receptor beta chains drawn from one sample of a study of T-cell reconstitution after alpha-beta-depleted transplantation in children. MiXCR was run by TCRdb on the PCR reads, yielding one entry per CDR3 protein. The data contain about 340,000 distinct CDR3 sequences, 10% to 15% of them singletons. The sequenced sample was PBMCs, obtained from the stem cell graft. These receptors all stem from a human donor who donated a stem cell graft to a child with Fanconi anemia. The CDR3 runs from the conserved cysteine through the conserved F or W. Fields, in order: clone size, J gene, V gene, D gene, CDR3 DNA, CDR3 protein. A D gene is named only where the DNA matches it firmly. Size tells how often a clone was seen (once, few, many) or the class of an expanded clone, and some rows leave it out.

>-|TRBJ1-4|TRBV18|TRBD1
TGTGCCAGCTCAACCCGACAGGGCCCTAATGAAAAACTGTTTTTT
CASSTRQGPNEKLFF
>few|TRBJ1-1|TRBV19|TRBD1
TGTGCCAGTAGTCCGAGGGGGGGGACAGGGGCCACTGAAGCTTTCTTT
CASSPRGGTGATEAFF
>few|TRBJ1-1|TRBV12-3/TRBV12-4|-
TGTGCCAGCAGTTTACAGACATTGAACACTGAAGCTTTCTTT
CASSLQTLNTEAFF
>-|TRBJ2-3|TRBV7-8|-
TGTGCCAGCAGCAAGGACGGTAGCGTACCAGATACGCAGTATTTT
CASSKDGSVPDTQYF
>many|TRBJ2-3|TRBV29-1|-
TGCAGCGTGGTAACAGATACGCAGTATTTT
CSVVTDTQYF
>-|TRBJ1-2|TRBV28|TRBD1
TGTGCCAGCAGAGTCGGGACAGACTATGGCTACACCTTC
CASRVGTDYGYTF
>few|TRBJ2-3|TRBV20-1|-
TGCAGTGCTAGAGCGGACCGCGGGTGGGCAGATACGCAGTATTTT
CSARADRGWADTQYF
>-|TRBJ2-1|TRBV4-2|-
TGTGCCAGCAGCGGCGGCCCCTCCTACAATGAGCAGTTCTTC
CASSGGPSYNEQFF
>-|TRBJ2-3|TRBV6-1|TRBD1
TGTGCCAGCAGCCCTATGACTCAGGGGGTGGATACGCAGTATTTT
CASSPMTQGVDTQYF
>-|TRBJ2-1|TRBV5-4|-
TGTGCCAGCAGCTTGGTGGGGGGAGGCGAGCAGTTCTTC
CASSLVGGGEQFF
>few|TRBJ1-2|TRBV30|-
TGTGCCTGGAGTGTAGGGCAGTTCTATGGCTACACCTTC
CAWSVGQFYGYTF
>-|TRBJ1-1|TRBV18|-
TGTGCCAGCTCACCGCTACAAAGGGCTCAGGTCGAAGCTTTCTTT
CASSPLQRAQVEAFF
>-|TRBJ1-1|TRBV3-1|-
TGTGCCAGCAGCCAGGCCTCGGGACTGATGAACACTGAAGCTTTCTTT
CASSQASGLMNTEAFF
>many|TRBJ2-3|TRBV5-1|TRBD2
TGCGCCAGCCGGGGCCGGGGGGGCGAGACAGATACGCAGTATTTT
CASRGRGGETDTQYF
>-|TRBJ1-1|TRBV7-2|-
TGTGCCAGCAGCTTTCCGGGGGCCAAAGCTTTCTTT
CASSFPGAKAFF
>-|TRBJ1-5|TRBV5-5|TRBD1
TGTGCCAGCAGCTCAGGACAGGGCAATCAGCCCCAGCATTTT
CASSSGQGNQPQHF
>many|TRBJ2-1|TRBV29-1|-
TGCAGCGTTACAAGGGAATCAATCAATGAGCAGTTCTTC
CSVTRESINEQFF
>-|TRBJ1-1|TRBV29-1|-
TGCAGCGTTGAGATTATGGGGGGGACTGAAGCTTTCTTT
CSVEIMGGTEAFF
>few|TRBJ2-1|TRBV15|-
TGTGCCACCAGCGGGGGGGGCCCTGTGGGATACTACAATGAGCAGTTCTTC
CATSGGGPVGYYNEQFF
>-|TRBJ2-5|TRBV7-6|-
TGTGCCAGCAGCTTCCCAGGGGCTGGGACCCAGTACTTC
CASSFPGAGTQYF
>many|TRBJ2-1|TRBV15|-
TGTGCCACCAGCATTTCATCGGAGTTTCAAGATGAGCAGTTCTTC
CATSISSEFQDEQFF
>few|TRBJ1-1|TRBV6-1|-
TGTGCCAGCAGTGAATATGGTCCGGGGAACACTGAAGCTTTCTTT
CASSEYGPGNTEAFF
>-|TRBJ2-7|TRBV5-1|-
TGCGCCAGCAGCTTGTTCCCCCAAGGGGCCTACGAGCAGTACTTC
CASSLFPQGAYEQYF
>few|TRBJ1-6|TRBV20-1|-
TGCAGTGCTAGAGCTATAGAGTCCTATAATTCACCCCTCCACTTT
CSARAIESYNSPLHF
>many|TRBJ2-3|TRBV11-2|-
TGTGCCAGCAGCTTCCGTCAAGCGGGCTCGACTAGCACAGATACGCAGTATTTT
CASSFRQAGSTSTDTQYF